The 8 T cell receptor beta chains given below trace back to one sample, sequenced in a study of T cell responses to AZD1222 COVID-19 vaccine. Assay used: immunoSEQ multiplex PCR; TCRdb lists only in-frame clones, some missing. The repertoire includes 100,000 to 150,000 clones, roughly 89% of them detected once, and around 5.9% sits in the top ten. This specimen consisted of peripheral blood, obtained on day 0 of AZD1222 vaccination. These receptors came from an adult in good health.

Here the CDR3 reads CASSQTDGRFHEQYF. CDR3 DNA: TGTGCCAGCAGCCAGACGGACGGGCGGTTCCACGAGCAGTACTTC. The V call is TRBV3-1 (or the pseudogene TRBV3-2), the J call TRBJ2-7, with D uncertain. The CDR3 extends over 15 amino acids. From germline, CDR1 is LGHDT and CDR2 YNNKEL (reference sequence). Trimming left V 3 bases short and J 5 bases short, with 17 bases between.

DNA for the CDR3: TGCGCCAGCAGCCAAGAAGAGGGGGCATTTCTAGGCTACACCTTC. It yields the protein CASSQEEGAFLGYTF. The J gene is TRBJ1-2, the V gene TRBV4-1; 7 bases match TRBD1. The CDR3 runs 15 residues. Unmatched junction bases numbered 9, after V lost 0 bases and J lost 8 bases. Germline assignment: CDR1 MGHRA and CDR2 YSYEKL.

V is TRBV4-2 and J is TRBJ2-1; 8 bases match TRBD2. Germline CDR1 is LGHNA and CDR2 is YNFKEQ. Losses at the gene ends were 0 bases for V and 12 bases for J; bases not matched to a gene: 13. This CDR3 comprises 16 residues. The CDR3 region is CASSQDPKLAARGQFF. CDR3 DNA sequence: TGTGCCAGCAGCCAAGATCCAAAACTAGCGGCTCGGGGGCAGTTCTTC.

V usage is TRBV25-1 and J usage is TRBJ2-2; D remains unclear. The germline V gene has CDR1 MGHDK and CDR2 SYGVNS. CDR3 length: 12 residues. V was shortened by 6 bases and J by 5 bases, with 7 bases between the two germline ends. This CDR3 is CASSLMTGELFF. The CDR3 region has the DNA TGTGCCAGCAGCCTTATGACCGGGGAGCTGTTTTTT. Combining the CDR3 with reference TRBV25-1 and TRBJ2-2 gives the whole variable domain EADIYQTPRYLVIGTGKKITLECSQTMGHDKMYWYQQDPGMELHLIHYSYGVNSTEKGDLSSESTVSRIRTEHFPLTLESARPSHTSQYLCASSLMTGELFFGEGSRLTVL.

This CDR3 reads CASSPLPSDRGTGELFF. The CDR3 DNA sequence: TGTGCCAGCAGCCCCCTTCCCTCAGACAGAGGCACCGGGGAGCTGTTTTTT. The gene calls are TRBV4-2 and TRBJ2-2, with D perhaps matching TRBD1 (5 bases). Germline V lookup: CDR1 LGHNA, CDR2 YNFKEQ. The CDR3 has 17 residues. With 4 bases removed from V and 4 bases from J, the gap between germline ends came to 19 bases.

The chain uses TRBV7-9 and TRBJ1-5; D gene uncertain. V shed 1 base and J shed 0 bases, with 10 bases lying between them. This CDR3 contains 16 residues. The germline gives CDR1 SEHNR, CDR2 FQNEAQ (reference sequence). Here the CDR3 DNA reads TGTGCCAGCAGCTTAGTGGGGTCGGGTAGCAATCAGCCCCAGCATTTT. Protein sequence: CASSLVGSGSNQPQHF.

The gene calls are TRBV30 and TRBJ2-7; no definite D call. Trimming shortened V by 5 bases and J by 0 bases, and 11 bases separated the two germline ends. Germline CDR1 GTSNPN, CDR2 SVGIG (reference sequence). This CDR3 contains 13 residues. The DNA of the CDR3 is TGTGCCTGGGTAAGGACCGACTCCTACGAGCAGTACTTC. Amino acid sequence: CAWVRTDSYEQYF. The full variable domain, completed using reference TRBV30 and TRBJ2-7, is SQTIHQWPATLVQPVGSPLSLECTVEGTSNPNLYWYRQAAGRGLQLLFYSVGIGQISSEVPQNLSASRPQDRQFILSSKKLLLSDSGFYLCAWVRTDSYEQYFGPGTRLTVT.

Concerning this clone itself: Different DNA sequences within this sample yield the same CDR3. V gene TRBV5-4 combines with J gene TRBJ2-3; 9 bases are a match to TRBD2. CDR1 and CDR2 from the germline V gene are SGHNT and YYREEE (reference sequence). The CDR3 length is 15 residues. V lost 4 bases and J lost 2; bases outside the gene matches: 5. This CDR3 is CASSLTSGTTDTQYF. The CDR3 bases are TGTGCCAGCAGCCTGACTAGCGGTACCACAGATACGCAGTATTTT.